The 10 T cell receptor beta chains given below trace back to one sample, sequenced in a study of neoadjuvant nivolumab and ipilimumab in lung cancer. This table comes from immunoSEQ multiplex PCR, and its TCRdb copy is limited to in-frame clones, with some not included. The data hold 40,000 to 55,000 clones, with 85% to 90% observed a single time. Material: blood, obtained before neoadjuvant nivolumab, alone or with ipilimumab. These receptors all come from an adult with non-small cell lung cancer. Some clones in this sample may be carry-over from other donors' samples.

This chain joins TRBV7-2 and TRBJ1-2; D might be TRBD1 (6 bases). The CDR3 covers 14 residues. Germline lookup yields CDR1 SGHTA and CDR2 FQGNSA. Trimming shortened V by 1 base and J by 5 bases, and 11 bases separated the two germline ends. CDR3: CASSLGRGLYGYTF. The CDR3 region has the DNA TGTGCCAGCAGCTTAGGCAGGGGACTATATGGCTACACCTTC. Full variable domain (missing parts from reference TRBV7-2 and TRBJ1-2): GAGVSQSPSNKVTEKGKDVELRCDPISGHTALYWYRQSLGQGLEFLIYFQGNSAPDKSGLPSDRFSAERTGGSVSTLTIQRTQQEDSAVYLCASSLGRGLYGYTFGSGTRLTVV.

This clone appeared a few times. The rearrangement joins TRBV30 to TRBJ2-3; D may correspond to TRBD1 or TRBD2 (5 bases each). Germline CDR1 GTSNPN, CDR2 SVGIG (reference sequence). The germline V and J ends were trimmed by 8 bases and 4 bases, with 10 bases remaining between them. This CDR3 has 11 amino acids. CDR3 nucleotides: TGTGCCCTCTTGGGGGCAGATACGCAGTATTTT. Protein: CALLGADTQYF.

This sequence joins TRBV27 and TRBJ2-4, with D perhaps given as TRBD1 or TRBD2 (5 bases each). The CDR3 totals 15 residues. The germline V and J ends were trimmed by 7 bases and 5 bases, with 18 bases remaining between them. Per germline, CDR1 MNHEY and CDR2 SMNVEV (reference sequence). The chain's CDR3 is CASTPVGTGENIQYF. The CDR3 region has the DNA TGTGCCAGCACCCCCGTAGGGACCGGAGAAAACATTCAGTACTTC.

The chain employs TRBV29-1 and TRBJ1-2; 9 bases fit TRBD1. This CDR3 contains 12 residues. Trimming took 6 bases from V and 8 from J; bases not matched to a gene: 7. Germline CDR1 SQVTM, CDR2 ANQGSEA. CDR3 sequence (DNA): TGCAGCGTCGATGGGGACAGGGCGGGCTACACCTTC. Translation gives CSVDGDRAGYTF.

The gene calls are TRBV7-8 and TRBJ1-3; D unresolved. V was pared by 4 bases and J by 3 bases, with 10 bases between. CDR3 length equals 14 residues. Germline assignment: CDR1 SGHVS and CDR2 FQNEAQ. CDR3 nucleotides: TGTGCCAGCAGCTACCGAGGGCTTGGAAACACCATATATTTT. The encoded protein is CASSYRGLGNTIYF.

The J gene is TRBJ2-7, the V gene TRBV5-1; TRBD2 aligns across 10 bases. V dropped 0 bases and J dropped 0; count of bases not matched to a gene: 0. Germline CDR1 is SGHRS and CDR2 is YFSETQ. The CDR3 has 15 residues. CDR3 bases: TGCGCCAGCAGCTTGGGGACTAGCGGCTCCTACGAGCAGTACTTC. This translates into CASSLGTSGSYEQYF.

The chain couples TRBV7-9 to TRBJ2-7; TRBD2 is a possible D gene (6 bases). The length of the CDR3 is 15 residues. Germline V lookup: CDR1 SEHNR, CDR2 FQNEAQ (reference sequence). V gave up 1 base and J gave up 5 bases, with 15 bases separating them. The CDR3 sequence is CASSLGIAEGHEQYF. The DNA for the CDR3 is TGTGCCAGCAGCTTAGGAATAGCGGAGGGTCACGAGCAGTACTTC.

This clone has a single count. V and J are TRBV5-1 and TRBJ2-3, with D possibly called TRBD1 or TRBD2 (6 bases each). V shed 3 bases and J shed 4 bases, with 9 bases lying between them. The germline gives CDR1 SGHRS, CDR2 YFSETQ. The CDR3 sequence is 13 residues long. The CDR3 loop reads CASSWGASDTQYF. The DNA for the CDR3 is TGCGCCAGCAGCTGGGGGGCTTCAGATACGCAGTATTTT.

The chain joins TRBV9 to TRBJ2-1, with TRBD2 identical over 11 bases. The ends lost 1 base at V and 7 bases at J; junction bases unmatched: 1. The CDR3 sequence is 14 residues long. The germline gives CDR1 SGDLS, CDR2 YYNGEE. The CDR3 loop reads CASSVTSGGNEQFF. DNA for the CDR3: TGTGCCAGCAGCGTAACTAGCGGGGGAAATGAGCAGTTCTTC.

V gene TRBV7-9 combines with J gene TRBJ2-1; TRBD2 is a possible D gene (5 bases). CDR1 SEHNR and CDR2 FQNEAQ come from the germline V gene (reference sequence). V gave up 4 bases and J gave up 0 bases, with 13 bases separating them. The CDR3 sequence is 16 residues long. The CDR3 sequence is CASSSIRGSSYNEQFF. The CDR3 DNA reads as TGTGCCAGCAGCTCAATCCGGGGTAGCTCCTACAATGAGCAGTTCTTC.